This section outlines one T cell receptor beta chain sequence together with its context. Using immunoSEQ multiplex PCR, the repertoire was profiled, and TCRdb retains in-frame clones only, with some absent. The sample holds 170,000 or so clones, 88% seen once. The cohort comprised adults aged 18 to 89 years residing in about 25 US areas. The source of the sample is a study of blood T cell repertoires in COVID-19. Study as a whole: COVID-19 samples from acute and convalescent phases originated in the United States, Italy and Spain.

Per the germline V gene, CDR1 is LNHNV and CDR2 is YYDKDF (reference sequence). The CDR3 runs to 14 residues. V dropped 0 bases and J dropped 5 bases, with 7 bases sitting between them. Specimen: PBMCs or T cells enriched from blood (not recorded which). The clonotype comes from a woman between 18 and 30 years old who had recovered from COVID-19. The chain is built from TRBV15 and TRBJ2-2; D not certain. This CDR3 is CATSRDSLTGELFF. The CDR3 DNA is TGTGCCACCAGCAGAGATTCCTTAACCGGGGAGCTGTTTTTT.